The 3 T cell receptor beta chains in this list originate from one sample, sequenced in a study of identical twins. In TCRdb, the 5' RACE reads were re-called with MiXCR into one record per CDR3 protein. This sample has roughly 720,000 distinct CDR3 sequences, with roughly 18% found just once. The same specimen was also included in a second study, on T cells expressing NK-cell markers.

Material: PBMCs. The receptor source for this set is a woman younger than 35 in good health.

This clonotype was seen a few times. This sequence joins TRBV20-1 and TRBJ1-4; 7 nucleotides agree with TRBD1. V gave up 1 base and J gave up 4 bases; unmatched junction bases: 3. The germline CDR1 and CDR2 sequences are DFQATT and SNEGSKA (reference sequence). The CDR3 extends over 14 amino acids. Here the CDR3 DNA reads TGCAGTGCTAGAGGGGACAGCAATAATGAAAAACTGTTTTTT. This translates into CSARGDSNNEKLFF.

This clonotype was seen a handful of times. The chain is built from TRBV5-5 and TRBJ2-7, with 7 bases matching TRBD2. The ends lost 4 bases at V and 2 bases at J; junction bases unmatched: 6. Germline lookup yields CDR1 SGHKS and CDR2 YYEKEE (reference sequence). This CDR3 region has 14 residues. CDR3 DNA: TGTGCCAGCAGCGAAGCGGGACGAGCCTACGAGCAGTACTTC. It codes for CASSEAGRAYEQYF.

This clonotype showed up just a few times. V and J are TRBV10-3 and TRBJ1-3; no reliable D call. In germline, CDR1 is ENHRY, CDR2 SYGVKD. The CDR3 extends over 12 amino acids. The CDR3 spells CVAEALGNTIYF. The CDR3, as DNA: TGTGTCGCAGAGGCTCTTGGAAACACCATATATTTT.